The 29 T cell receptor beta chains reported below all come from one sample, sequenced in a study of T cell repertoires in cytomegalovirus infection. These receptors lack a known antigen. TCRdb re-called the reads through MiXCR, storing one row per CDR3 protein. The sample lists some 800,000 distinct CDR3 sequences; 25% to 30% were seen once. Sequencing used cultured CD8+ T cells from PBMCs, obtained from culture after CMV antigen stimulation. The receptor set was obtained from a human donor in good health (CMV status not recorded). Some clones in this sample may be carry-over from other donors' samples.

This clonotype showed up many times. The chain's CDR3 is CASTLNRVIYGYTF. CDR3 DNA sequence: TGTGCCAGCACCCTAAACAGGGTTATCTACGGCTACACCTTC. The chain uses TRBV12-3 or TRBV12-4 and TRBJ1-2, with a possible D match to TRBD1 (6 bases). CDR3 size: 14 residues. The V and J ends lost 7 bases and 8 bases respectively, with 20 bases between them.

The chain is built from TRBV19 and TRBJ1-5; D is uncertain. The germline V and J ends were trimmed by 1 base and 4 bases, with 11 bases remaining between them. The CDR3 has 15 residues. Germline V CDR1 and CDR2: LNHDA, SQIVND (reference sequence). In DNA form, the CDR3 reads TGTGCCAGTAGTATAGGAGGGCTCGGGAATCAGCCCCAGCATTTT. Amino acids: CASSIGGLGNQPQHF.

The gene calls are TRBV6-2 or TRBV6-3 and TRBJ2-7; D call uncertain. Germline CDR1 reads MNHEY; CDR2 reads SVGEGT. Trimming removed 0 bases at V and 0 bases at J, with 15 bases between. CDR3 size: 17 residues. CDR3 nucleotides: TGTGCCAGCAGTTACTCTGGCGGCAGCCACTACTCCTACGAGCAGTACGTC. This codes for CASSYSGGSHYSYEQYV.

A few counts support this clonotype. The V gene is TRBV6-5, the J gene TRBJ2-2; TRBD2 aligns across 9 bases. V dropped 0 bases and J dropped 2; count of bases not matched to a gene: 1. From germline, CDR1 is MNHEY and CDR2 SVGAGI. The CDR3 length is 16 residues. CDR3 amino acids: CASSYSLAGNTGELFF. CDR3 nucleotide sequence: TGTGCCAGCAGTTACTCCCTAGCGGGAAACACCGGGGAGCTGTTTTTT.

V is TRBV20-1 and J is TRBJ2-1, with D perhaps matching TRBD2 (6 bases). Germline CDR1 is DFQATT and CDR2 is SNEGSKA (reference sequence). The germline V and J ends were trimmed by 2 bases and 2 bases, with 16 bases remaining between them. The CDR3 runs to 16 residues. The chain's CDR3 is CSARPGEALTYNEQFF. The CDR3 DNA reads TGCAGTGCTAGACCCGGGGAGGCCCTGACCTACAATGAGCAGTTCTTC.

The chain links TRBV27 to TRBJ1-2, with unresolved D. V lost 6 bases to trimming and J lost 3 bases, with 5 bases between them. The germline V gene has CDR1 MNHEY and CDR2 SMNVEV (reference sequence). The CDR3 contains 11 residues. This chain's CDR3 is CASRAYYGYTF. The CDR3 bases are TGTGCCAGCAGAGCCTACTATGGCTACACCTTC.

The rearrangement joins TRBV20-1 to TRBJ1-2; TRBD1 might be the D (6 bases). Trimming removed 3 bases from V and 4 bases from J, with 12 bases in between. The CDR3 contains 13 residues. The germline V gene encodes CDR1 DFQATT and CDR2 SNEGSKA (reference sequence). The CDR3 is CSASPQGSYGYTF. The CDR3 DNA reads as TGCAGTGCTAGCCCACAGGGTTCCTATGGCTACACCTTC.

For this clonotype: A much larger clonotype is one base distant, so this may be a read error. This chain uses TRBV7-2 with TRBJ1-2; the match to TRBD1 covers 7 bases. This CDR3 has 14 residues. Germline V gene sequence: CDR1 SGHTA, CDR2 FQGNSA. Trimming cost V 4 bases and J 4 bases; bases outside gene matches: 6. This CDR3 is CASSSGGTGYGYTF. As DNA, the CDR3 is TGTGCCAGCAGCTCAGGGGGGACGGGCTATGGCTACACCTTC.

Turning to this clonotype: This may arise from a read error, as a much more abundant clone is one base away. The chain couples TRBV7-8 to TRBJ1-2; D may be TRBD1 (5 bases). This CDR3 comprises 15 residues. Trimming took off 3 bases at V and 4 bases at J, with 15 bases between the two ends. The V gene's germline CDR1 is SGHVS and CDR2 FQNEAQ. The CDR3 DNA follows: TGTGCCAGCAGCTTCCAAAGACAGAGTGGCTATGGCTACACCTTC. Its protein product is CASSFQRQSGYGYTF.

Points on this clonotype: One end of the junction is discordant with germline, which a read error may explain. V is TRBV9 and J is TRBJ2-3, with D perhaps TRBD2 (5 bases). CDR3 length: 9 residues. Germline CDR1 SGDLS, CDR2 YYNGEE. The CDR3 is CASSPRGNF. CDR3 nucleotide sequence: TGTGCCAGCAGCCCCCGGGGAAATTTT.

The chain carries TRBV5-4 and TRBJ2-2, with D possibly TRBD2 on 6 matching bases. Trimming took 9 bases from V and 3 from J, leaving 12 bases between them. Germline CDR1 reads SGHNT; CDR2 reads YYREEE (reference sequence). The CDR3 is made up of 13 amino acids. The CDR3 DNA reads TGTGCCACCACAGGAGGGTACACCGGGGAGCTGTTTTTT. Translating gives CATTGGYTGELFF.

This sequence joins TRBV6-1 and TRBJ2-5, with D perhaps TRBD2 (6 bases). Looked up from germline, CDR1 is MNHNS and CDR2 is SASEGT. This CDR3 has 14 amino acids. Trimming pared 7 bases from V and 1 base from J, leaving 13 bases between. In DNA form, the CDR3 reads TGTGCCAGCATAACGGGGGTCCCCCAAGAGACCCAGTACTTC. Translation: CASITGVPQETQYF.

The chain employs TRBV28 and TRBJ2-5; 9 bases line up with TRBD1. The germline V gene encodes CDR1 MDHEN and CDR2 SYDVKM. This CDR3 spans 14 amino acids. V shed 4 bases and J 3 bases; nucleotides not matched to a gene: 3. The CDR3 is CASSYRDREETQYF. CDR3 bases: TGTGCCAGCAGTTATAGGGACAGGGAAGAGACCCAGTACTTC.

This clonotype was seen only a few times. This chain connects TRBV7-6 to TRBJ2-1; D gene uncertain. Germline V gene lookup returns CDR1 SGHVS and CDR2 FNYEAQ. The CDR3 runs 16 residues. The germline V and J ends were trimmed by 3 bases and 0 bases, with 12 bases remaining between them. CDR3 protein: CASSFLGSNSYNEQFF. CDR3 coding DNA: TGTGCCAGCAGCTTCTTAGGGTCCAACTCCTACAATGAGCAGTTCTTC. Filled out from reference TRBV7-6 and TRBJ2-1, the complete variable domain reads GAGVSQSPRYKVTKRGQDVALRCDPISGHVSLYWYRQALGQGPEFLTYFNYEAQQDKSGLPNDRFSAERPEGSISTLTIQRTEQRDSAMYRCASSFLGSNSYNEQFFGPGTRLTVL.

The table lists this clonotype with a few counts. The DNA of the CDR3 is TGCAGCGTTGATCAGATAAAGACGTACAATGAGCAGTTCTTC. Its protein is CSVDQIKTYNEQFF. The V call is TRBV29-1, the J call TRBJ2-1; no definite D call. The CDR3 totals 14 residues. Trimming removed 3 bases at V and 4 bases at J, with 13 bases between. In germline, CDR1 is SQVTM, CDR2 ANQGSEA.

The chain has TRBV9 and TRBJ2-1; D not resolved. Looked up from germline, CDR1 is SGDLS and CDR2 is YYNGEE. Trimming shortened V by 0 bases and J by 8 bases, and 9 bases separated the two germline ends. The CDR3 is made up of 13 amino acids. CDR3 region: CASSVGGYDEQFF. In DNA form, the CDR3 reads TGTGCCAGCAGCGTAGGAGGTTACGATGAGCAGTTCTTC.

The chain recombines TRBV7-9 with TRBJ2-5, with D unclear. Germline CDR1 reads SEHNR; CDR2 reads FQNEAQ (reference sequence). The CDR3 has 15 amino acids. V dropped 4 bases and J dropped 5 bases, with 17 bases sitting between them. The CDR3 bases are TGTGCCAGCAGCTCTGAGACGGACCACCGGGAGACCCAGTACTTC. Translated, it gives CASSSETDHRETQYF.

The chain couples TRBV7-9 to TRBJ2-5; possible D gene TRBD1, 7 bases. Per the germline V gene, CDR1 is SEHNR and CDR2 is FQNEAQ (reference sequence). This CDR3 spans 15 amino acids. V lost 3 bases and J 2 bases, leaving 13 bases between the germline ends. Here the CDR3 DNA reads TGTGCCAGCAGCTTCCGCGGGACAGATCAAGAGACCCAGTACTTC. This gives the protein CASSFRGTDQETQYF.

This clonotype was seen many times. The J gene is TRBJ2-6, the V gene TRBV9; no clear D. Trimming stripped 3 bases from V and 5 bases from J, with 9 bases between. The CDR3 sequence is 14 residues long. Germline V gene sequence: CDR1 SGDLS, CDR2 YYNGEE. As DNA, the CDR3 is TGTGCCAGCAGCGCGTCAGATCGGGCCAACGTCCTGACTTTC. Its protein product is CASSASDRANVLTF.

This clonotype has more than one count but fewer than ten. V usage is TRBV4-1 and J usage is TRBJ2-4; D not resolved. CDR1 and CDR2 (germline): MGHRA, YSYEKL. The CDR3 loop spans 15 amino acids. V gave up 0 bases and J gave up 4 bases, with 10 bases separating them. For the CDR3, the DNA is TGCGCCAGCAGCCAAGATTGGGTGATGAAAAACATTCAGTACTTC. It encodes CASSQDWVMKNIQYF.

This clonotype was picked up a small number of times. V usage is TRBV7-9 and J usage is TRBJ2-7, with TRBD1 matching over 9 bases. V was pared by 11 bases and J by 2 bases, with 4 bases of the junction left unmatched. The germline V gene encodes CDR1 SEHNR and CDR2 FQNEAQ (reference sequence). This CDR3 contains 12 residues. CDR3 region: CAWGDRAYEQYF. Here the CDR3 DNA reads TGTGCCTGGGGGGACAGGGCCTACGAGCAGTACTTC. The full variable domain, in which reference TRBV7-9 and TRBJ2-7 provide the parts outside the CDR3, is DTGVSQNPRHKITKRGQNVTFRCDPISEHNRLYWYRQTLGQGPEFLTYFQNEAQLEKSRLLSDRFSAERPKGSFSTLEIQRTEQGDSAMYLCAWGDRAYEQYFGPGTRLTVT.

The chain joins TRBV7-9 to TRBJ2-1, with TRBD1 as a possible D gene (5 bases). CDR3 length: 11 amino acids. The V and J ends lost 8 bases and 14 bases respectively, with 16 bases between them. The V gene's germline CDR1 is SEHNR and CDR2 FQNEAQ (reference sequence). The CDR3 spells CASQTGADEFF. The CDR3 DNA sequence: TGTGCCAGCCAAACTGGGGCAGATGAGTTCTTC.

This clonotype was detected only once. V gene TRBV6-2 or TRBV6-3 combines with J gene TRBJ2-7; the match to TRBD1 covers 7 bases. Germline CDR1 and CDR2: MNHEY and SVGEGT. This CDR3 has 14 residues. With V trimmed by 6 bases and J by 4 bases, 9 bases remained unmatched. The CDR3 DNA is TGTGCCAGCAGCTTACAGGGGAAGGAATACGAGCAGTACGTC. It yields the protein CASSLQGKEYEQYV.

The rearrangement links TRBV10-3 to TRBJ2-7; D unresolved. Trimming took off 3 bases at V and 3 bases at J, with 15 bases between the two ends. The CDR3 loop spans 15 amino acids. From germline, CDR1 is ENHRY and CDR2 SYGVKD. CDR3 DNA: TGTGCCATCAGTGAAGCCTCAGGAACTTTCTACGAGCAGTACTTC. Translated, it gives CAISEASGTFYEQYF.

The chain recombines TRBV10-3 with TRBJ2-6; unclear D gene. The CDR3 runs 16 residues. V was pared by 8 bases and J by 2 bases, with 16 bases between. Germline loops: CDR1 ENHRY, CDR2 SYGVKD. In DNA, the CDR3 is TGTGCCATCCGGGTAGCAGTTCCAGCTGGGGCCAACGTCCTGACTTTC. It is translated as CAIRVAVPAGANVLTF.

This clonotype was seen a handful of times. The chain employs TRBV20-1 and TRBJ2-7; 10 bases match TRBD1. The germline V gene encodes CDR1 DFQATT and CDR2 SNEGSKA (reference sequence). Losses at the gene ends were 5 bases for V and 1 base for J; bases not matched to a gene: 2. The CDR3 consists of 13 residues. Written as DNA, the CDR3 is TGCAGTGCTTGGGACAGGGGATCCTACGAGCAGTACTTC. Translation: CSAWDRGSYEQYF.

This clonotype was counted only a few times. The chain combines TRBV12-3 or TRBV12-4 with TRBJ1-5, with TRBD1 matching over 9 bases. Losses at the gene ends were 6 bases for V and 0 bases for J; bases not matched to a gene: 3. The CDR3 loop spans 15 amino acids. The CDR3 spells CASRRTGASNQPQHF. The CDR3 region has the DNA TGTGCCAGCAGACGGACAGGGGCTAGCAATCAGCCCCAGCATTTT.

There are many counts of this clonotype. This CDR3 is CASSFTGTGNTEAFF. The CDR3 nucleotides read TGTGCCAGCAGCTTCACCGGGACAGGTAACACTGAAGCTTTCTTT. The chain joins TRBV7-8 to TRBJ1-1, with 8 bases matching TRBD1. CDR1 is SGHVS, CDR2 FQNEAQ, per germline. There are 15 residues in the CDR3. The V and J ends lost 3 bases and 2 bases, in that order; junction bases with no gene match: 5.

This clonotype was recorded a few times. J is TRBJ1-1 and V is TRBV6-1, with D perhaps matching TRBD1 (5 bases). Germline loops: CDR1 MNHNS, CDR2 SASEGT. CDR3 length: 13 residues. Trimming cost V 7 bases and J 6 bases, with 15 bases left between them. The CDR3 sequence: CASILGGDPEAFF. In DNA, the CDR3 is TGTGCCAGCATCCTCGGGGGTGACCCTGAAGCTTTCTTT.